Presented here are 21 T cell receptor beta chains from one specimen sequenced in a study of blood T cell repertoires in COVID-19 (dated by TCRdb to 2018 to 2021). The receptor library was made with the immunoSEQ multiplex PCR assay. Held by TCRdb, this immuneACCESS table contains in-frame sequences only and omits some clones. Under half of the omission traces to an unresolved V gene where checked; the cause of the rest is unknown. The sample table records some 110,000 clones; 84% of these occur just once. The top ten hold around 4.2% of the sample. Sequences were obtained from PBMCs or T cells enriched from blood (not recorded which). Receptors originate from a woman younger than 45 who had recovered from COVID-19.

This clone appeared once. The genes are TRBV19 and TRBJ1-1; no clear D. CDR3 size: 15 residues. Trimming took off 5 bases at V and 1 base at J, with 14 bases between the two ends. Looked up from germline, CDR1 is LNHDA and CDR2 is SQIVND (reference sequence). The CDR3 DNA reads TGTGCCAGTAGTCCCGGTCTTAGCCGGAACACTGAAGCTTTCTTT. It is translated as CASSPGLSRNTEAFF.

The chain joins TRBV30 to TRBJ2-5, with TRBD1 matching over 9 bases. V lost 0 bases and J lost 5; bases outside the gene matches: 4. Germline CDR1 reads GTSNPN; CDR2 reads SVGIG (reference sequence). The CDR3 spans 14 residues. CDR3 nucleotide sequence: TGTGCCTGGAGTGTAAACAGGGGGCTTGAGACCCAGTACTTC. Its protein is CAWSVNRGLETQYF.

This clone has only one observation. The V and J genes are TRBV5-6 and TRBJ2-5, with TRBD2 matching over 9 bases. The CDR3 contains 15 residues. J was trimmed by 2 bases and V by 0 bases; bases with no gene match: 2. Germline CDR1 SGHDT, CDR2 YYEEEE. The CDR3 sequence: CASSLGTSVQETQYF. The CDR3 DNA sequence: TGTGCCAGCAGCTTGGGGACTAGCGTACAAGAGACCCAGTACTTC. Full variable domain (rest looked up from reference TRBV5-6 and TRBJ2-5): DAGVTQSPTHLIKTRGQQVTLRCSPKSGHDTVSWYQQALGQGPQFIFQYYEEEERQRGNFPDRFSGHQFPNYSSELNVNALLLGDSALYLCASSLGTSVQETQYFGPGTRLLVL.

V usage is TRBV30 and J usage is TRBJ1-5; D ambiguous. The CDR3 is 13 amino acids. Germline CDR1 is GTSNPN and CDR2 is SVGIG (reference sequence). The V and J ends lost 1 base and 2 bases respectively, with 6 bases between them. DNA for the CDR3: TGTGCCTGGAGTGCTCGGGGCAATCAGCCCCAGCATTTT. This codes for CAWSARGNQPQHF. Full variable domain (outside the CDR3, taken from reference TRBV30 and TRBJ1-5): SQTIHQWPATLVQPVGSPLSLECTVEGTSNPNLYWYRQAAGRGLQLLFYSVGIGQISSEVPQNLSASRPQDRQFILSSKKLLLSDSGFYLCAWSARGNQPQHFGDGTRLSIL.

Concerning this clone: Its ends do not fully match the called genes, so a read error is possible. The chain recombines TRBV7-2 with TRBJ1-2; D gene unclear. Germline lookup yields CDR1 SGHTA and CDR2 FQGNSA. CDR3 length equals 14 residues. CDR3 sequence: CASSLGRSHLGSFF. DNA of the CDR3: TGTGCCAGCAGCTTAGGCAGGTCACATTTGGGTTCGTTCTTC.

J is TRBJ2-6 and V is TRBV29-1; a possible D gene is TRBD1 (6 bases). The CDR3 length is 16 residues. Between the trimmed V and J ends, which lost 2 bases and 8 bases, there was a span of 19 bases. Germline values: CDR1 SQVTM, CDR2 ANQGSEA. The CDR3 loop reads CSVETYRQGLSNVLTF. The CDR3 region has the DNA TGCAGCGTTGAAACTTATAGGCAGGGGCTATCCAACGTCCTGACTTTC.

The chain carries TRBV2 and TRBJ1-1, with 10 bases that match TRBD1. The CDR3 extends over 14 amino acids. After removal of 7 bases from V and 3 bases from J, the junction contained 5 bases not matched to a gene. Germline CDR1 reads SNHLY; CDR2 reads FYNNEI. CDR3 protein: CASIRDRGYTEAFF. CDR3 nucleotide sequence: TGTGCCAGCATTCGGGACAGGGGCTACACTGAAGCTTTCTTT. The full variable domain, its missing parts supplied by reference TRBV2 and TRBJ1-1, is EPEVTQTPSHQVTQMGQEVILRCVPISNHLYFYWYRQILGQKVEFLVSFYNNEISEKSEIFDDQFSVERPDGSNFTLKIRSTKLEDSAMYFCASIRDRGYTEAFFGQGTRLTVV.

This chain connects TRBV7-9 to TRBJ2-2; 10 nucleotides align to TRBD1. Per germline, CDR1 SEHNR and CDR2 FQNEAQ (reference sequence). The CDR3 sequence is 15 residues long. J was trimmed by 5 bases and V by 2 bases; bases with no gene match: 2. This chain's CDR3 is CASSLTGQGTGELFF. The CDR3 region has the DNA TGTGCCAGCAGCTTAACGGGACAGGGGACCGGGGAGCTGTTTTTT.

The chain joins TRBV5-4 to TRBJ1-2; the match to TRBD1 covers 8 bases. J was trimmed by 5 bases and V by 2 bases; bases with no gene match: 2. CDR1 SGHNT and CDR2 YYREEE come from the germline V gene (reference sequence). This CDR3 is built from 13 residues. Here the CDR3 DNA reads TGTGCCAGCAGCTTCACAGGGGGGTATGGCTACACCTTC. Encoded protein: CASSFTGGYGYTF.

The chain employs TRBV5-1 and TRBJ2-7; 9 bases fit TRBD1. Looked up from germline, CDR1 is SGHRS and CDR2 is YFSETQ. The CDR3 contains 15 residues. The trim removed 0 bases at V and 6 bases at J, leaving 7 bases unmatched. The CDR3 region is CASSLGTGELSEQYF. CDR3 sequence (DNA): TGCGCCAGCAGCTTGGGGACAGGGGAGCTGAGCGAGCAGTACTTC.

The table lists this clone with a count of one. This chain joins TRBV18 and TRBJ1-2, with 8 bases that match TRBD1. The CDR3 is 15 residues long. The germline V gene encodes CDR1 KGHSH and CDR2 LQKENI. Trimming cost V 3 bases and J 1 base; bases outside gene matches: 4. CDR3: CASSPNRGSNYGYTF. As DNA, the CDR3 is TGTGCCAGCTCACCCAACAGGGGGAGTAACTATGGCTACACCTTC.

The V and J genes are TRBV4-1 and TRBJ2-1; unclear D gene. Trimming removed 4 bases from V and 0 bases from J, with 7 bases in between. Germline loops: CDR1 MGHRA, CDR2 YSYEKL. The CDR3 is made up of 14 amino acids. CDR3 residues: CASSPESSYNEQFF. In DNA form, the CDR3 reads TGCGCCAGCAGCCCCGAGAGCTCCTACAATGAGCAGTTCTTC.

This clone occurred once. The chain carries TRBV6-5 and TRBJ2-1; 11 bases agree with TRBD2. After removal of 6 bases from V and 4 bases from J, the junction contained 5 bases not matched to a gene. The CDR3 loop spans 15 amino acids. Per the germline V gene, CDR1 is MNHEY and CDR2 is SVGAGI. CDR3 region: CASRTGTSGYNEQFF. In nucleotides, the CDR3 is TGTGCCAGCAGAACCGGGACTAGCGGATACAATGAGCAGTTCTTC.

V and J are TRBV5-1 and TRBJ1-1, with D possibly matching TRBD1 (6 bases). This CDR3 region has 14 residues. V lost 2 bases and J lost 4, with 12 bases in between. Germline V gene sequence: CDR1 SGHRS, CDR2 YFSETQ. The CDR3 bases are TGCGCCAGCAGCTTAGACGGGGGGCTCACTGAAGCTTTCTTT. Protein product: CASSLDGGLTEAFF.

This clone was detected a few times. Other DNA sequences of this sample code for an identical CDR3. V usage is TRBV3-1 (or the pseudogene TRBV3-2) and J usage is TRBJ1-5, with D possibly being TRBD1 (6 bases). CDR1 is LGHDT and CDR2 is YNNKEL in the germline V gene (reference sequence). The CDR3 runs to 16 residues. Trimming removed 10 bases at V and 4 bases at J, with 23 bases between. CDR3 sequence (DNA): TGTGCCACCACAGGGAAGGGGGGGGGCCTGAATCAGCCCCAGCATTTT. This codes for CATTGKGGGLNQPQHF.

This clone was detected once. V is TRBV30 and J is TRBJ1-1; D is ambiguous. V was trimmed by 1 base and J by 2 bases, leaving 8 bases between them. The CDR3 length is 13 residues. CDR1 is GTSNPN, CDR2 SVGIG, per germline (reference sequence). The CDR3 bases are TGTGCCTGGAGTGACAGATTTAACACTGAAGCTTTCTTT. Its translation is CAWSDRFNTEAFF.

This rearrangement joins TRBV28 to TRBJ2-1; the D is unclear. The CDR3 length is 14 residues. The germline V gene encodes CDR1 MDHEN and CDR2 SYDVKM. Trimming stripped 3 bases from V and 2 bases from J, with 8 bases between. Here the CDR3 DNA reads TGTGCCAGCAGTTTCGGCGGAGCCTACAATGAGCAGTTCTTC. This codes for CASSFGGAYNEQFF.

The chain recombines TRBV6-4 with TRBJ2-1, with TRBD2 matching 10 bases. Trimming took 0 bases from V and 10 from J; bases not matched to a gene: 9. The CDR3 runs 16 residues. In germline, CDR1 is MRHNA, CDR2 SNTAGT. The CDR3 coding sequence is TGTGCCAGCAGTGACTCGGGCACTAGCGGGAATGCCGAGCAGTTCTTC. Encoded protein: CASSDSGTSGNAEQFF.

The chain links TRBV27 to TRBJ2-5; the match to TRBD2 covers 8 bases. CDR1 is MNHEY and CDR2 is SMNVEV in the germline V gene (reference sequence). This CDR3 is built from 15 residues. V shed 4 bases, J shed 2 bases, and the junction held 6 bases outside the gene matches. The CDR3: CASSSSGPFQETQYF. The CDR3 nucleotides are TGTGCCAGCAGTTCTAGCGGGCCCTTTCAAGAGACCCAGTACTTC.

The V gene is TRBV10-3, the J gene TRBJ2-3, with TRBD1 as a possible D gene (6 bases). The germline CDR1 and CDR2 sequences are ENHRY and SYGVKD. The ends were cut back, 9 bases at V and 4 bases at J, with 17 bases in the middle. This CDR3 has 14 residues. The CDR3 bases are TGTGCCATTTTGGACAGCCTGGCCCCAGATACGCAGTATTTT. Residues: CAILDSLAPDTQYF.

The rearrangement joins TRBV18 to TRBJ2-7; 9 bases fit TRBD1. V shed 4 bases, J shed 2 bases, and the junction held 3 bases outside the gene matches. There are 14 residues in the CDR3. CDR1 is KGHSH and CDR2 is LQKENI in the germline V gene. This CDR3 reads CASSQGQGAYEQYF. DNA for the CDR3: TGTGCCAGCTCACAGGGACAGGGAGCCTACGAGCAGTACTTC. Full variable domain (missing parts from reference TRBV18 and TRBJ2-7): NAGVMQNPRHLVRRRGQEARLRCSPMKGHSHVYWYRQLPEEGLKFMVYLQKENIIDESGMPKERFSAEFPKEGPSILRIQQVVRGDSAAYFCASSQGQGAYEQYFGPGTRLTVT.